Listed below are T cell receptor beta chains from one sample, sequenced in a study of blood T cell repertoires in COVID-19. Generated by immunoSEQ multiplex PCR, the TCRdb table keeps only in-frame clones and is missing some. The sample has about 360,000 clones, about 87% seen once. Sample: peripheral blood. These receptors all stem from a human donor in a cohort sampled during active COVID-19. The CDR3 runs from the conserved cysteine through the conserved F or W. D genes are given only for firm matches. The size of a clone is reported for some rows only, either as once, few or many, or as a class for expanded clones.

cdr3_nt	cdr3_aa	v_call	clone_size	j_call	d_call
TGTGCCAGCAGCCAAGACGAGTGGAAAGGGGAAGGTATTCATGAAGCTTTCTTT	CASSQDEWKGEGIHEAFF	TRBV4-2	NA	TRBJ1-1	NA
TGTGCCAGCAGCCCCAGGACTAGCGGAGGTGGCGGGACCCAGTACTTC	CASSPRTSGGGGTQYF	TRBV3-1/TRBV3-2	NA	TRBJ2-5	TRBD2
TGTGCCAGTAGTCCCCAAAGACAGAACACTGAAGCTTTCTTT	CASSPQRQNTEAFF	TRBV19	NA	TRBJ1-1	NA
TGTGCCACCCGGGCGGGAGAGGTAGAGGCCGGGGAGCTGTTTTTT	CATRAGEVEAGELFF	TRBV28	NA	TRBJ2-2	TRBD2
TGTGCCAGCAGCTTTGCACGAGGGGGCGCAAGTTCACCCCTCCACTTT	CASSFARGGASSPLHF	TRBV5-5	few	TRBJ1-6	TRBD1
TGTGCCAGCGAAGGACTAGCGGGCCAAGATGCCACCCTCTCCTACAATGAGCAGTTCTTC	CASEGLAGQDATLSYNEQFF	TRBV2	NA	TRBJ2-1	TRBD2
TGTGCCAGCAGCTTAGTAGCGGGGGTGACCGGGGAGCTGTTTTTT	CASSLVAGVTGELFF	TRBV7-6	NA	TRBJ2-2	TRBD2
TGTGCCACCAGTGATGACAGCTCCTACGAGCAGTACTTC	CATSDDSSYEQYF	TRBV24-1	NA	TRBJ2-7	NA
TGTGCCAGCAGCCTCGGACGGAGGGACAATGAGCAGTTCTTC	CASSLGRRDNEQFF	TRBV11-3	NA	TRBJ2-1	NA
TGTGCCAGCAGCGCGACAGGGACTAGCAATCAGCCCCAGCATTTT	CASSATGTSNQPQHF	TRBV7-2	NA	TRBJ1-5	TRBD1
TGCGCCAGCAGCCCCGGGACAGTTCGGGGAAACATTCAGTACTTC	CASSPGTVRGNIQYF	TRBV5-1	NA	TRBJ2-4	TRBD1
TGTGCCAGCTCTGGGACACGATACGAGCAGTACTTC	CASSGTRYEQYF	TRBV28	once	TRBJ2-7	NA
TGTGCCAGCAGCCAAGGGGGTTCCAAACTGAACACTGAAGCTTTCTTT	CASSQGGSKLNTEAFF	TRBV5-4	NA	TRBJ1-1	NA
TGTGCCAGCAGCTTAGTCGGGGGGGTCTTGGGGAATGAGCAGTTCTTC	CASSLVGGVLGNEQFF	TRBV11-2	NA	TRBJ2-1	TRBD2
TGTGCCAGCAGTTACTCCTTCGGGGGGCGAGTCACTGAAGCTTTCTTT	CASSYSFGGRVTEAFF	TRBV6-5	NA	TRBJ1-1	NA
TGTGCCAGCAGCTTAGCCGGGACAGTGGGTTACGAGCAGTACTTC	CASSLAGTVGYEQYF	TRBV7-9	NA	TRBJ2-7	TRBD1
TGTGCCAGCAGTTACTCCCTAGGTGTCACTGAAGCTTTCTTT	CASSYSLGVTEAFF	TRBV6-5	NA	TRBJ1-1	NA
TGTGCCAGCAGCTACGGCAATCAGCCCCAGCATTTT	CASSYGNQPQHF	TRBV2	NA	TRBJ1-5	NA
TGTGCCAGTAGTAGCGGGGTTAGCTCCTACGAGCAGTACTTC	CASSSGVSSYEQYF	TRBV19	NA	TRBJ2-7	NA
TGTGCCAGCAGCTTAGCGCGAGCCACTGAAGCTTTCTTT	CASSLARATEAFF	TRBV11-2	NA	TRBJ1-1	NA
TGTGCCAGTACGGGGTCAGGTGGCGGCTACACCTTC	CASTGSGGGYTF	TRBV19	NA	TRBJ1-2	NA